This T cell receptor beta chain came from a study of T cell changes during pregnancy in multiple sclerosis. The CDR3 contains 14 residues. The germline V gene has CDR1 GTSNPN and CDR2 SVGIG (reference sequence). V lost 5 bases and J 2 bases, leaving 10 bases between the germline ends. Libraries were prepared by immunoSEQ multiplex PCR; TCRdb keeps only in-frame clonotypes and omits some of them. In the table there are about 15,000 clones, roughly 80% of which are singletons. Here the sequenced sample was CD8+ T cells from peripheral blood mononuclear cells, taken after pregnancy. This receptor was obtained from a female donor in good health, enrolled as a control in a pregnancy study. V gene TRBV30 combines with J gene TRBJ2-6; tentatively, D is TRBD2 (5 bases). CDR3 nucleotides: TGTGCCTGGGCAGCCGGGGCTGGGGCCAACGTCCTGACTTTC. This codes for CAWAAGAGANVLTF.